Shown below are 21 T cell receptor beta chains from a single sample sequenced in a study of vaccination and CD4 T cells after COVID-19. The Oncomine TCR Beta short-read assay was what sequenced the DNA obtained from cultured CD4+ T cells. TCRdb reprocessed the PCR reads with MiXCR, giving one entry per CDR3 protein. In the table there are roughly 18,000 distinct CDR3 sequences, 51% of which are singletons. Time point reported: late sampling 161 to 241 days after vaccination in a few convalescent patients. Treatment here: roughly 11-day PBMC culture with coronavirus spike peptide pools or control peptides (ViraFEST assay). No antigen has been identified for these receptors. The material sequenced was CD4+ T cells from blood, cultured in vitro, taken about 7 months after SARS-CoV-2 vaccination. These receptors originate from a human donor who had recovered from COVID-19.

The rearrangement links TRBV6-2 or TRBV6-3 to TRBJ2-2; TRBD2 is a possible D gene (5 bases). The CDR3 length is 15 residues. Germline assignment: CDR1 MNHEY and CDR2 SVGEGT. V was clipped by 4 bases and J by 2 bases, with 11 bases between them. CDR3 residues: CASSWAGVNTGELFF. The CDR3, as DNA: TGTGCCAGCAGTTGGGCCGGGGTTAACACCGGGGAGCTGTTTTTT.

This chain connects TRBV11-1 to TRBJ2-5, with unresolved D. V dropped 5 bases and J dropped 5 bases, with 9 bases sitting between them. The V gene's germline CDR1 is SGHAT and CDR2 FQDESV (reference sequence). The CDR3 is 12 amino acids. This CDR3 reads CASSPLQETQYF. CDR3 bases: TGTGCCAGCAGCCCACTGCAGGAGACCCAGTACTTC. Combining the CDR3 with reference TRBV11-1 and TRBJ2-5 gives the whole variable domain EAEVAQSPRYKITEKSQAVAFWCDPISGHATLYWYRQILGQGPELLVQFQDESVVDDSQLPKDRFSAERLKGVDSTLKIQPAELGDSAMYLCASSPLQETQYFGPGTRLLVL.

This rearrangement joins TRBV2 to TRBJ2-1; no firm D call. This CDR3 is built from 11 residues. The V end lost 6 bases, the J end lost 4 bases, and 4 bases lay between the germline ends. The germline V gene has CDR1 SNHLY and CDR2 FYNNEI. The CDR3 spells CASSKYNEQFF. The CDR3 coding sequence is TGTGCCAGCAGCAAATACAATGAGCAGTTCTTC.

This rearrangement joins TRBV7-9 to TRBJ1-2; D call uncertain. The germline V and J ends were trimmed by 5 bases and 2 bases, with 9 bases remaining between them. Germline values: CDR1 SEHNR, CDR2 FQNEAQ (reference sequence). The CDR3 extends over 13 amino acids. The CDR3 DNA sequence: TGTGCCAGCAGCCCCGGGAGGAACTATGGCTACACCTTC. Its protein is CASSPGRNYGYTF. Full variable domain (outside the CDR3, taken from reference TRBV7-9 and TRBJ1-2): DTGVSQNPRHKITKRGQNVTFRCDPISEHNRLYWYRQTLGQGPEFLTYFQNEAQLEKSRLLSDRFSAERPKGSFSTLEIQRTEQGDSAMYLCASSPGRNYGYTFGSGTRLTVV.

This clonotype was seen once. V is TRBV6-1 and J is TRBJ2-7, with D perhaps being TRBD1 or TRBD2 (5 bases each). Trimming pared 6 bases from V and 2 bases from J, leaving 11 bases between. The CDR3 totals 13 residues. CDR1 is MNHNS and CDR2 is SASEGT in the germline V gene. The CDR3 loop is CASSGTAPYEQYF. DNA of the CDR3: TGTGCCAGCAGCGGGACCGCCCCCTACGAGCAGTACTTC.

The J gene is TRBJ1-1, the V gene TRBV6-1; a possible D gene is TRBD1 (5 bases). CDR1 is MNHNS and CDR2 is SASEGT in the germline V gene. V lost 5 bases and J 1 base, leaving 14 bases between the germline ends. The CDR3 loop spans 15 amino acids. The CDR3 reads CASSLLGQGNTEAFF. CDR3 coding DNA: TGTGCCAGCAGTCTTTTGGGTCAGGGGAACACTGAAGCTTTCTTT.

There are a few counts of this clonotype. This chain links TRBV27 with TRBJ2-5; 9 positions match TRBD1. The CDR3 runs to 15 residues. The V segment lost 5 bases and the J segment 5 bases; nucleotides outside the gene matches: 9. CDR1 MNHEY and CDR2 SMNVEV come from the germline V gene (reference sequence). The CDR3 region has the DNA TGTGCCAGCAGTCTCTCCGGGACAGGGCGCGAGACCCAGTACTTC. Translated: CASSLSGTGRETQYF.

The chain links TRBV6-1 to TRBJ1-2, with 10 bases matching TRBD1. The CDR3 has 17 amino acids. V shed 4 bases and J 4 bases; nucleotides not matched to a gene: 12. In germline, CDR1 is MNHNS, CDR2 SASEGT. The CDR3 is CASSAITPGTGVYGYTF. The CDR3 nucleotides are TGTGCCAGCAGTGCCATAACCCCCGGGACAGGGGTCTATGGCTACACCTTC.

A single count supports this clonotype. The gene calls are TRBV11-2 and TRBJ1-2; 9 bases fit TRBD1. The junction had 10 bases not matched to a gene; V was cut back by 7 bases and J by 7 bases. Germline V gene sequence: CDR1 SGHAT, CDR2 FQNNGV. This CDR3 comprises 14 residues. The CDR3 region is CASNRDRVIGGYTF. Here the CDR3 DNA reads TGTGCCAGCAACAGGGACAGGGTAATTGGTGGCTACACCTTC.

V and J are TRBV15 and TRBJ1-1; D is unresolved. V was trimmed by 1 base and J by 0 bases, leaving 6 bases between them. The CDR3 covers 14 residues. Germline CDR1 reads LNHNV; CDR2 reads YYDKDF (reference sequence). The CDR3 reads CATSRAIMNTEAFF. The CDR3 coding sequence is TGTGCCACCAGCAGAGCGATTATGAACACTGAAGCTTTCTTT.

There are a few counts of this clonotype. The rearrangement links TRBV7-2 to TRBJ1-5, with D unclear. Germline values: CDR1 SGHTA, CDR2 FQGNSA. V gave up 4 bases and J gave up 0 bases, with 4 bases separating them. CDR3 length: 13 residues. The CDR3 reads CASSYSSNQPQHF. As DNA, the CDR3 is TGTGCCAGCAGCTATAGTAGCAATCAGCCCCAGCATTTT.

The chain uses TRBV20-1 and TRBJ2-5; weak D call: TRBD1 (5 bases). The V gene's germline CDR1 is DFQATT and CDR2 SNEGSKA (reference sequence). This CDR3 contains 14 residues. Trimming removed 0 bases from V and 1 base from J, with 9 bases in between. The CDR3 DNA is TGCAGTGCTAGAGATGGGGCAGTCCAAGAGACCCAGTACTTC. It encodes CSARDGAVQETQYF.

This clonotype is labeled as medium-sized. The chain carries TRBV7-6 and TRBJ1-1, with D unresolved. Germline V lookup: CDR1 SGHVS, CDR2 FNYEAQ. V was cut by 5 bases and J by 2 bases, with 9 bases left in between. This CDR3 has 13 residues. CDR3 protein: CASSADLNTEAFF. Written as DNA, the CDR3 is TGTGCCAGCAGCGCAGACCTTAACACTGAAGCTTTCTTT. The full variable domain, with the rest looked up from reference TRBV7-6 and TRBJ1-1, is GAGVSQSPRYKVTKRGQDVALRCDPISGHVSLYWYRQALGQGPEFLTYFNYEAQQDKSGLPNDRFSAERPEGSISTLTIQRTEQRDSAMYRCASSADLNTEAFFGQGTRLTVV.

The chain is built from TRBV6-1 and TRBJ2-2, with D uncertain. V was shortened by 6 bases and J by 3 bases, with 8 bases between the two germline ends. The CDR3 is made up of 13 amino acids. CDR1 MNHNS and CDR2 SASEGT come from the germline V gene. The DNA of the CDR3 is TGTGCCAGCAGCGCACCTTACACCGGGGAGCTGTTTTTT. Protein product: CASSAPYTGELFF.

The rearrangement uses TRBV2 and TRBJ1-5; a weak D match, TRBD1 (5 bases). Trimming removed 1 base at V and 5 bases at J, with 12 bases between. This CDR3 region has 15 residues. Germline values: CDR1 SNHLY, CDR2 FYNNEI. The DNA for the CDR3 is TGTGCCAGCAGTGAAGGACAGATCCGATATCAGCCCCAGCATTTT. This gives the protein CASSEGQIRYQPQHF.

The V and J genes are TRBV20-1 and TRBJ1-1; weak D call: TRBD1 (5 bases). Deletions cut 1 base from V and 4 bases from J, with 10 bases between. Per germline, CDR1 DFQATT and CDR2 SNEGSKA (reference sequence). This CDR3 is 13 amino acids long. DNA for the CDR3: TGCAGTGCTAGAGTGGGGGTTACCACTGAAGCTTTCTTT. It specifies CSARVGVTTEAFF.

This clonotype was observed a few times. The J gene is TRBJ1-2, the V gene TRBV20-1; possibly TRBD1 for D (6 bases). Germline loops: CDR1 DFQATT, CDR2 SNEGSKA (reference sequence). The CDR3 is made up of 13 amino acids. The V end lost 4 bases, the J end lost 4 bases, and 13 bases lay between the germline ends. CDR3 coding DNA: TGCAGTGCTACCCTCAGGGGTGGCTATGGCTACACCTTC. This codes for CSATLRGGYGYTF.

The chain couples TRBV24-1 to TRBJ2-3; 11 nucleotides agree with TRBD2. Germline V gene sequence: CDR1 KGHDR, CDR2 SFDVKD. V was pared by 6 bases and J by 4 bases, with 5 bases of the junction left unmatched. The CDR3 runs 15 residues. CDR3 amino acids: CATSTTSGSADTQYF. In DNA form, the CDR3 reads TGTGCCACCAGTACTACTAGCGGGAGTGCAGATACGCAGTATTTT.

The chain combines TRBV7-2 with TRBJ2-7, with TRBD1 matching 8 bases. Trimming removed 5 bases from V and 5 bases from J; junction bases left unmatched: 5. Germline V gene data show CDR1 as SGHTA and CDR2 as FQGNSA. The CDR3 extends over 13 amino acids. The chain's CDR3 is CASSPGQGNEQYF. In DNA, the CDR3 is TGTGCCAGCAGCCCCGGACAGGGAAACGAGCAGTACTTC.

This clonotype has only a few counts. The rearrangement links TRBV2 to TRBJ1-2; maybe TRBD1 (5 bases). The CDR3 has 15 residues. Germline-derived CDR1 and CDR2 are SNHLY and FYNNEI. Trimming removed 8 bases at V and 2 bases at J, with 18 bases between. For the CDR3, the DNA is TGTGCCAGCGCGCCCGCGGGGCGGGGGAACTATGGCTACACCTTC. Its protein is CASAPAGRGNYGYTF.

The chain links TRBV28 to TRBJ2-7, with 7 bases lining up with TRBD2. Germline CDR1 is MDHEN and CDR2 is SYDVKM. V lost 1 base to trimming and J lost 7 bases; unmatched junction nucleotides: 1. The CDR3 is 12 amino acids. For the CDR3, the DNA is TGTGCCAGCAGTTTATACGGGGGGGAGCAGTACTTC. It is translated as CASSLYGGEQYF.